The clone carrying this TCR beta chain was seen once. Its antigen is undetermined. Here immunoSEQ multiplex PCR was the method, and the copy in TCRdb shows in-frame clones only, minus some. This table has about 95,000 clones, 67% appearing once. This record comes from a study of shared clonotypes between healthy human individuals. Study outcomes and limitations: The expectation was that sequencing depth would affect clonotype sharing among donors.

Germline lookup yields CDR1 MNHEY and CDR2 SMNVEV (reference sequence). This CDR3 has 13 amino acids. Trimming stripped 1 base from V and 5 bases from J, with 6 bases between. Sequences were obtained from memory CD8+ T cells sorted from blood. Sample subset: CD45RO+ cells pooled with CCR7-negative TemRA cells. The TCR comes from a man aged 25-40 years in good health. The chain recombines TRBV27 with TRBJ2-1; D remains ambiguous. CDR3 sequence (DNA): TGTGCCAGCAGTTTATTACTCGACAATGAGCAGTTCTTC. Its translation: CASSLLLDNEQFF.